This T cell receptor beta chain emerged from a study of T cells in Graves' hyperthyroidism and ophthalmopathy. This CDR3 is 16 amino acids long. In germline, CDR1 is MGHRA, CDR2 YSYEKL. On this clonotype: Its antigen is as yet unknown. One end of the junction fails to match germline, which may point to a read error.

General study results and limits: Most thyroid-expanded clonotypes above 0.001 were also found in blood.

Any patient presenting with uncontrolled infection, other autoimmune disease, pregnancy or lactation was left out. Based on clinical symptoms, serum thyroxine and TRAb, thyroid ultrasound and orbital computed tomography, diagnoses were reached. TCR beta CDR3 regions were amplified from RNA. The HTBI set primed first-round TCR CDR3 RT-PCR. TCRdb processed the multiplex PCR reads anew with MiXCR; each CDR3 protein has one entry. The sample includes 500,000 to 600,000 distinct CDR3 sequences, about half seen only once; the top ten take under 20%. The clonotype originates from an adult woman with Graves' disease, either hyperthyroidism or ophthalmopathy (not recorded which). The sample consisted of peripheral blood or thyroid tissue (not recorded which). The gene calls are TRBV4-1 and TRBJ1-5; perhaps TRBD1 as D (5 bases). CDR3 nucleotides: TGCGCCAGCAGCCAAGCCCAGTGGGGACTAGCAAGGCCCGAGCATTTT. This encodes CASSQAQWGLARPEHF.